The clone carrying this TCR beta chain was counted only a few times. No antigen is known for it. The CDR3 loop spans 17 amino acids. Germline lookup yields CDR1 LGHDT and CDR2 YNNKEL (reference sequence). V shed 4 bases, J shed 2 bases, and the junction held 5 bases outside the gene matches. Time point given: newly diagnosed GD, antithyroid drugs for less than 3 months. With RNA extracted from PBMCs as input, the TCR library was made. The patients included were those that came from an endocrinology department in Xi'an, China. This specimen belongs to a study of regulatory T cells in long-lasting Graves disease. Points from the study as a whole: Shared public clonotypes totalled roughly 2,500 in persistent patients, compared with over 800 in new patients.

CDR3-region Arm-PCR and iRepertoire HTBI primers produced the TCR beta libraries. TCRdb independently ran MiXCR on the multiplex PCR reads; one entry per CDR3 protein. The table has approximately 390,000 distinct CDR3 sequences, roughly 15% seen once; the top ten hold 20% to 25%. Another study also made use of these data, one on T cells in Graves' hyperthyroidism and ophthalmopathy. That work states: HTBI primers were the set used in a first-round RT-PCR of the TCR CDR3. Prediction of ophthalmopathy progression came a median roughly 6.6 months pre-onset.

This receptor was obtained from a woman aged 18-35 years with Graves disease. The specimen comprised peripheral blood mononuclear cells (PBMCs), sampled at new diagnosis, from a patient treated with antithyroid drugs. V gene TRBV3-1 combines with J gene TRBJ2-2; TRBD2 agrees at 12 bases. The CDR3 DNA reads TGTGCCAGCAGCCGTTTTGGACTAGCGGGAAACACCGGGGAGCTGTTTTTT. This encodes CASSRFGLAGNTGELFF.